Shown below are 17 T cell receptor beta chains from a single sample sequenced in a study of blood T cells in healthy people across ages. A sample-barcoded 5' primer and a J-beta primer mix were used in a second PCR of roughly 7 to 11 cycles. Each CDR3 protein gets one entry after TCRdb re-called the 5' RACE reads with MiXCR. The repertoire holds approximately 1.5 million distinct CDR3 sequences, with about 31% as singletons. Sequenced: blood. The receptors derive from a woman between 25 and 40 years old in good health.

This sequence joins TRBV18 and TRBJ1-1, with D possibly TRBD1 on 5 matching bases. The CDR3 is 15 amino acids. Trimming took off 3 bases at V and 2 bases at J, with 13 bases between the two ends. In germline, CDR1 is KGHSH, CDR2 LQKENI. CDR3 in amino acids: CASSPMQGDNTEAFF. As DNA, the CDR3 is TGTGCCAGCTCACCGATGCAGGGAGACAACACTGAAGCTTTCTTT.

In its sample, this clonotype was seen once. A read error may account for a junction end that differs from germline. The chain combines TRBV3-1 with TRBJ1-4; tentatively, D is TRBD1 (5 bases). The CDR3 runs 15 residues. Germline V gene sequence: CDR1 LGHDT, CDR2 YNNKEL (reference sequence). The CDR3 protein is CASSQAGLPNEKRFF. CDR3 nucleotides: TGTGCCAGCAGCCAAGCAGGGCTCCCTAATGAAAAACGGTTTTTT.

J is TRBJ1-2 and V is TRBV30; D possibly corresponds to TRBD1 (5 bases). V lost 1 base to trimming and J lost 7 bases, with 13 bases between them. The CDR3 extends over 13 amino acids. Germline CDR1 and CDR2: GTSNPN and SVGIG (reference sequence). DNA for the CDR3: TGTGCCTGGAGTGACCTGGCAGGGTTTGGCTACACCTTC. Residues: CAWSDLAGFGYTF.

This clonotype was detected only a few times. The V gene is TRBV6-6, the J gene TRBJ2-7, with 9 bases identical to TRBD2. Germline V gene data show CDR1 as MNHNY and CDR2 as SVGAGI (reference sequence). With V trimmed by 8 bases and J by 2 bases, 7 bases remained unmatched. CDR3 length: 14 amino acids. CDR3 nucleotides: TGTGCCAGCTCCGTAGCGGGAGTTCCCTACGAGCAGTACTTC. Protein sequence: CASSVAGVPYEQYF.

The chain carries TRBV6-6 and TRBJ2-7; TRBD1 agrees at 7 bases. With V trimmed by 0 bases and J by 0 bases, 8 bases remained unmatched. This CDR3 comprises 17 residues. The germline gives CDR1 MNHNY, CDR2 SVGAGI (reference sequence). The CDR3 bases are TGTGCCAGCAGTTACTCTTTACGGGACAGCTTCTCCTACGAGCAGTACTTC. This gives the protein CASSYSLRDSFSYEQYF.

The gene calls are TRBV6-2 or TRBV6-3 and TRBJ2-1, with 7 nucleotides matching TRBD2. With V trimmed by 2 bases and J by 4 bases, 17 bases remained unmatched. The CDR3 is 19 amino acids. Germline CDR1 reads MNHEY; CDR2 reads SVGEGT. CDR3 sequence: CASSYRPSIHSGEYNEQFF. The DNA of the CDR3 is TGTGCCAGCAGTTACCGACCCTCAATCCACAGCGGGGAATACAATGAGCAGTTCTTC.

CDR3 DNA sequence: TGTGCCAGCCCCCCGGTAATCGGGGGGGAACTGTTTTTT. Protein product: CASPPVIGGELFF. The gene calls are TRBV6-4 and TRBJ1-4; perhaps TRBD1 as D (5 bases). CDR3 length: 13 residues. V gave up 8 bases and J gave up 12 bases, with 19 bases separating them. CDR1 and CDR2 from the germline V gene are MRHNA and SNTAGT.

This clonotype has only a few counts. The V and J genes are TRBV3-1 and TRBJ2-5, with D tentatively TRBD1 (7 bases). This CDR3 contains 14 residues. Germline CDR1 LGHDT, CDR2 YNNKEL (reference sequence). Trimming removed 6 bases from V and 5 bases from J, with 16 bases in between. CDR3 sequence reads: CASSQGGLVETQYF. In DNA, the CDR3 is TGTGCCAGCAGTCAGGGGGGCCTCGTTGAGACCCAGTACTTC.

The CDR3 is CASSLGSRGGTEAFF. CDR3 coding DNA: TGCGCCAGCAGCTTGGGTAGTCGGGGAGGCACTGAAGCTTTCTTT. V usage is TRBV5-1 and J usage is TRBJ1-1; D gene unclear. The CDR3 extends over 15 amino acids. Germline V gene lookup returns CDR1 SGHRS and CDR2 YFSETQ. V was cut by 0 bases and J by 4 bases, with 13 bases left in between.

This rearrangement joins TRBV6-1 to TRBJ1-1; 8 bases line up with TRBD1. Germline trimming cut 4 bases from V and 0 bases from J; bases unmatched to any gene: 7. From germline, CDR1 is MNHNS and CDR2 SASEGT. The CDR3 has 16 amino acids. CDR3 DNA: TGTGCCAGCAGTGTGCAGGGGGCCCAAGTGAACACTGAAGCTTTCTTT. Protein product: CASSVQGAQVNTEAFF.

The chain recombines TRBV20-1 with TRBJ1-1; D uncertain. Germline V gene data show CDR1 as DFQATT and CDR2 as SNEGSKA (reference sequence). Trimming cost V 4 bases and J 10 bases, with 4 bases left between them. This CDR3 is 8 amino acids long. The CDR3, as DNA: TGCAGTGCTACAGGAGCTTTCTTT. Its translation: CSATGAFF.

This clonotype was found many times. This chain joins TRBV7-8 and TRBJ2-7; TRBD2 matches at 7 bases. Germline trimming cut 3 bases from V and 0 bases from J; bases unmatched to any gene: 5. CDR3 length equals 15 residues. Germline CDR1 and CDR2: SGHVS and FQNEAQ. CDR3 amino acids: CASSLASGSSYEQYF. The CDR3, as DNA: TGTGCCAGCAGCTTGGCTAGCGGAAGCTCCTACGAGCAGTACTTC.

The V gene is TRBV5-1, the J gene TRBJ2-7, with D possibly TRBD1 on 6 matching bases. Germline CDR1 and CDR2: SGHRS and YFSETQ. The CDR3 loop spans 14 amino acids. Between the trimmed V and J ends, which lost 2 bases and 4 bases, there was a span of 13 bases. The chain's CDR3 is CASSFGSQGYEQYF. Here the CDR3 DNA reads TGCGCCAGCAGCTTCGGGTCGCAGGGGTACGAGCAGTACTTC.

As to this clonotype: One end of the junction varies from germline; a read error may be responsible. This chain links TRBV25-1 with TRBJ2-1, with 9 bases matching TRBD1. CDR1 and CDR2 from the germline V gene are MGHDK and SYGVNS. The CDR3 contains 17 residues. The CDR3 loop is CASMASVGDRDYSEQFF. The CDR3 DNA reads TGTGCCAGCATGGCATCCGTAGGGGACAGGGACTACAGTGAGCAGTTCTTC.

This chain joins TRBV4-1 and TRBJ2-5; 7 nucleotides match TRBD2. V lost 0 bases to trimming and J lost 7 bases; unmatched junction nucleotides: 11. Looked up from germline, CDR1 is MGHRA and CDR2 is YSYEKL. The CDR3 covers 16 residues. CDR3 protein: CASSQERASGLGTQYF. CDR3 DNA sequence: TGCGCCAGCAGCCAAGAGAGGGCTAGCGGCTTGGGGACCCAGTACTTC.

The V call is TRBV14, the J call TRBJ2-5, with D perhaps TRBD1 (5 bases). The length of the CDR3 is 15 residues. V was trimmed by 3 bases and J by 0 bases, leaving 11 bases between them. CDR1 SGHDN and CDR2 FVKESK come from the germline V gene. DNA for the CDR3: TGTGCCAGCAGCCAGACAGCCTGGTACCAAGAGACCCAGTACTTC. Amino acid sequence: CASSQTAWYQETQYF. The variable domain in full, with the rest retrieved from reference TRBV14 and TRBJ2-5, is EAGVTQFPSHSVIEKGQTVTLRCDPISGHDNLYWYRRVMGKEIKFLLHFVKESKQDESGMPNNRFLAERTGGTYSTLKVQPAELEDSGVYFCASSQTAWYQETQYFGPGTRLLVL.

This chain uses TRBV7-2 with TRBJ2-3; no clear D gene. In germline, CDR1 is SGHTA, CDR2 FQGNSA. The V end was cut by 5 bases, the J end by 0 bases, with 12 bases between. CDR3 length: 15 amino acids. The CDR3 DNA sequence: TGTGCCAGCAGCCTTACTTACTCTAGCACAGATACGCAGTATTTT. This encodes CASSLTYSSTDTQYF.